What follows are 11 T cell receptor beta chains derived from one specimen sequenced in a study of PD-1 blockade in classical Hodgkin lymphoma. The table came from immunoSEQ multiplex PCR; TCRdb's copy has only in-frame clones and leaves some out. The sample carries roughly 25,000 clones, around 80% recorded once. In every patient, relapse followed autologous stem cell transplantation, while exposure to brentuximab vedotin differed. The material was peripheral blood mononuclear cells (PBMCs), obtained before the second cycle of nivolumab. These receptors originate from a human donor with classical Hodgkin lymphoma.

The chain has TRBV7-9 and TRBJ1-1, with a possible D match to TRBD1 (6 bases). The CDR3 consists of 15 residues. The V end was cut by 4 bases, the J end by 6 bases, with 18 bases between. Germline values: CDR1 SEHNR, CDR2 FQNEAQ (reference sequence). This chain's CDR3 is CASSSRDKGVPEAFF. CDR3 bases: TGTGCCAGCAGCTCCAGGGACAAGGGTGTGCCTGAAGCTTTCTTT.

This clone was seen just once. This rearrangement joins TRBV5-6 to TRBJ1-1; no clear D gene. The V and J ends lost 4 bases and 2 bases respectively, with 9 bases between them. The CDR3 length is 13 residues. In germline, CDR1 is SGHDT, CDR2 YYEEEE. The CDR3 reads CASSLMLNTEAFF. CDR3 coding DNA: TGTGCCAGCAGCCTCATGCTAAACACTGAAGCTTTCTTT. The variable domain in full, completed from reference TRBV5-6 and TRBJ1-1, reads DAGVTQSPTHLIKTRGQQVTLRCSPKSGHDTVSWYQQALGQGPQFIFQYYEEEERQRGNFPDRFSGHQFPNYSSELNVNALLLGDSALYLCASSLMLNTEAFFGQGTRLTVV.

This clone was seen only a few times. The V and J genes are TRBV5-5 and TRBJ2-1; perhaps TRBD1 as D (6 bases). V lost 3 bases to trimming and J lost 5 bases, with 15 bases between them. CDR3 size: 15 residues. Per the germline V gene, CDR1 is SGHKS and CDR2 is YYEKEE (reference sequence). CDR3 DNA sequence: TGTGCCAGCAGCTACCGGGGCCAGGGGAACAATGAGCAGTTCTTC. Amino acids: CASSYRGQGNNEQFF.

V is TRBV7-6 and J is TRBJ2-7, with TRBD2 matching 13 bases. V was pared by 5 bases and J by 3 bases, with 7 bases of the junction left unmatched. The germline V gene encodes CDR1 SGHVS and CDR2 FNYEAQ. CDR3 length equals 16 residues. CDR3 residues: CASSHGLAGVFYEQYF. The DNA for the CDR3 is TGTGCCAGCAGCCACGGACTAGCGGGGGTGTTCTACGAGCAGTACTTC.

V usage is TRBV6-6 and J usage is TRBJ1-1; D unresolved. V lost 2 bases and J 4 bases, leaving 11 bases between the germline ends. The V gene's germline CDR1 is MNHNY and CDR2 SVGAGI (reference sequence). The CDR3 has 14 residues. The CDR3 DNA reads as TGTGCCAGCAGTTACAGGGATTTCGGCACTGAAGCTTTCTTT. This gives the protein CASSYRDFGTEAFF.

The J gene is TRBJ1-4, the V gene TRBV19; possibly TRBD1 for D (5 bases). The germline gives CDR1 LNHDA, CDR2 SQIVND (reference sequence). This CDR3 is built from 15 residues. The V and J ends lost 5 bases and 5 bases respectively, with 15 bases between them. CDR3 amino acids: CASSGGSSKNEKLFF. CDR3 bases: TGTGCCAGTAGTGGGGGGTCTTCGAAGAATGAAAAACTGTTTTTT.

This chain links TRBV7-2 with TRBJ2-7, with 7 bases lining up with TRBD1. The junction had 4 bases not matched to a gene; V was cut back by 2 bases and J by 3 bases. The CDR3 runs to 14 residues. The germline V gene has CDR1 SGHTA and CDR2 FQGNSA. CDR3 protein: CASSLQGVIYEQYF. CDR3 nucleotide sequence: TGTGCCAGCAGCTTACAGGGGGTCATCTACGAGCAGTACTTC.

The CDR3 bases are TGTGCCAGCAGCCTGCAGGGAAGGGGAGTGAACACTGAAGCTTTCTTT. Amino acids: CASSLQGRGVNTEAFF. The chain carries TRBV7-3 and TRBJ1-1, with D possibly being TRBD1 (5 bases). Between the trimmed V and J ends, which lost 5 bases and 0 bases, there was a span of 16 bases. Germline CDR1 reads SGHTA; CDR2 reads FQGTGA. CDR3 length: 16 amino acids.

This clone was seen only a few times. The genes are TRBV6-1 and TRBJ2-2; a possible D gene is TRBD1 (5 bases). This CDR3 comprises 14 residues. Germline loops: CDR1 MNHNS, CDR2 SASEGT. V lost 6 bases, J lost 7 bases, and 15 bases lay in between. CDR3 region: CASSQGQKVGELFF. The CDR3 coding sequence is TGTGCCAGCAGCCAGGGCCAGAAGGTCGGGGAGCTGTTTTTT.

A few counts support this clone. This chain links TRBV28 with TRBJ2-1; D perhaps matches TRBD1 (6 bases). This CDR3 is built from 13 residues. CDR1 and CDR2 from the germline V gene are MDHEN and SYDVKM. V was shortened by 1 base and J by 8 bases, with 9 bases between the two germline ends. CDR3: CASSLYRADEQFF. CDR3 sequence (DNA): TGTGCCAGCAGTTTATACAGGGCCGATGAGCAGTTCTTC.

As DNA, the CDR3 is TGTGCCAGCAGCCTTTACCAGACCTACGAGCAGTACTTC. It specifies CASSLYQTYEQYF. The J gene is TRBJ2-7, the V gene TRBV27; D is undetermined. CDR3 length: 13 amino acids. Trimming removed 6 bases at V and 2 bases at J, with 11 bases between. Germline V gene lookup returns CDR1 MNHEY and CDR2 SMNVEV (reference sequence).